These 29 T cell receptor beta chains share one sample of origin, sequenced in a study of a mutant IDH1 vaccine in newly diagnosed glioma. This table comes from immunoSEQ multiplex PCR, and its TCRdb copy is limited to in-frame clones, with some not included. In the table there are around 92,000 clones, about 80% of which are singletons. Time point reported: baseline, week 1 (first vaccination visit). Treatment meaning: pre-vaccination baseline after standard-of-care therapy. Sample: PBMCs, taken from a glioma patient treated with radiotherapy, temozolomide or both. Receptors were obtained from a woman between 45 and 65 years old with glioma.

J is TRBJ2-7 and V is TRBV5-4, with 9 nucleotides matching TRBD1. V was clipped by 3 bases and J by 2 bases; unmatched bases: 3. Germline CDR1 SGHNT, CDR2 YYREEE (reference sequence). The CDR3 has 14 amino acids. Here the CDR3 DNA reads TGTGCCAGCAGCTGGGGACAGGGACCCTACGAGCAGTACTTC. It translates to CASSWGQGPYEQYF.

The genes are TRBV2 and TRBJ2-2, with 10 bases aligning to TRBD1. The ends lost 6 bases at V and 4 bases at J; junction bases unmatched: 8. CDR1 is SNHLY and CDR2 is FYNNEI in the germline V gene. This CDR3 has 16 residues. CDR3 sequence (DNA): TGTGCCAGCAGGCAGCGGACAGGGGGGAGCACCGGGGAGCTGTTTTTT. Residues: CASRQRTGGSTGELFF.

This clone has a handful of counts. This chain joins TRBV28 and TRBJ1-6; D remains ambiguous. The V and J ends lost 5 bases and 10 bases respectively, with 9 bases between them. Germline V gives CDR1 MDHEN, CDR2 SYDVKM. The CDR3 has 12 amino acids. This CDR3 is CASSLLTSPLHF. Written as DNA, the CDR3 is TGTGCCAGCAGTCTCCTTACCTCACCCCTCCACTTT.

This clone has just one count. This rearrangement joins TRBV2 to TRBJ2-7, with a weak D call TRBD1 (6 bases). This CDR3 is built from 12 residues. The germline gives CDR1 SNHLY, CDR2 FYNNEI. V lost 9 bases and J 1 base, leaving 10 bases between the germline ends. In nucleotides, the CDR3 is TGTGCCAGGCAGGGGATTTCCTACGAGCAGTACTTC. Amino acid sequence: CARQGISYEQYF.

Written as DNA, the CDR3 is TGTGCCAGCAGCTTGCGGGGGGCGCCCTCCTACGAGCAGTACTTC. Protein product: CASSLRGAPSYEQYF. This sequence joins TRBV5-4 and TRBJ2-7; possible D gene TRBD2, 7 bases. The germline V gene encodes CDR1 SGHNT and CDR2 YYREEE (reference sequence). This CDR3 contains 15 residues. The germline V and J ends were trimmed by 1 base and 0 bases, with 11 bases remaining between them.

The rearrangement uses TRBV10-1 and TRBJ1-2; D is perhaps TRBD1 (5 bases). V lost 6 bases and J lost 3, with 11 bases in between. This CDR3 comprises 13 residues. Germline V gene sequence: CDR1 WNHNN, CDR2 SYGVQD (reference sequence). Written as DNA, the CDR3 is TGCGCCAGCAGCCCGGGGGGGGACTATGGCTACACCTTC. Translated: CASSPGGDYGYTF.

The genes are TRBV28 and TRBJ1-2; D is unclear. CDR1 is MDHEN, CDR2 SYDVKM, per germline. The CDR3 contains 14 residues. The V and J ends lost 7 bases and 7 bases respectively, with 19 bases between them. In DNA, the CDR3 is TGTGCCAGCATAGTGGGAAGTCAGTCAGGTGGCTACACCTTC. Translated: CASIVGSQSGGYTF.

The rearrangement links TRBV29-1 to TRBJ1-5, with 9 bases identical to TRBD1. Germline V lookup: CDR1 SQVTM, CDR2 ANQGSEA. V lost 4 bases to trimming and J lost 7 bases; unmatched junction nucleotides: 5. This CDR3 has 13 residues. CDR3 sequence: CSVGDRAAQPQHF. CDR3 nucleotides: TGCAGCGTTGGGGACAGGGCAGCCCAGCCCCAGCATTTT. The full variable domain, with the rest looked up from reference TRBV29-1 and TRBJ1-5, is SAVISQKPSRDICQRGTSLTIQCQVDSQVTMMFWYRQQPGQSLTLIATANQGSEATYESGFVIDKFPISRPNLTFSTLTVSNMSPEDSSIYLCSVGDRAAQPQHFGDGTRLSIL.

The rearrangement uses TRBV19 and TRBJ2-2; D perhaps matches TRBD1 (6 bases). Per the germline V gene, CDR1 is LNHDA and CDR2 is SQIVND (reference sequence). The CDR3 covers 14 residues. Trimming took off 3 bases at V and 4 bases at J, with 9 bases between the two ends. The CDR3 is CASSMGHATGELFF. The CDR3 DNA reads TGTGCCAGTAGTATGGGACACGCCACCGGGGAGCTGTTTTTT.

Points on this clone: An end of the junction differs from the germline gene, which may be a read error. The chain is built from TRBV7-7 and TRBJ2-7, with 7 bases that match TRBD1. The CDR3 is 15 amino acids. Looked up from germline, CDR1 is SSHAT and CDR2 is FNYEAQ (reference sequence). The CDR3 bases are TGTGCTAGCAGCCCATACTTGACAGGGAAGAACGAGCAGTACTTC. Translation gives CASSPYLTGKNEQYF.

Only a few counts were recorded for this clone. Possible read error: a much larger clone is one base away. The chain couples TRBV7-9 to TRBJ1-2; D ambiguous. Germline values: CDR1 SEHNR, CDR2 FQNEAQ (reference sequence). V was clipped by 4 bases and J by 4 bases, with 7 bases between them. CDR3 length: 12 residues. CDR3 nucleotide sequence: TGTGCCAGCAGCTCCACAAGCTATGGCTACACCTTC. Its protein product is CASSSTSYGYTF.

The chain uses TRBV6-5 and TRBJ1-2; no firm D call. Germline lookup yields CDR1 MNHEY and CDR2 SVGAGI. Trimming removed 0 bases from V and 8 bases from J, with 10 bases in between. The CDR3 runs 13 residues. CDR3: CASSYSNYEGYTF. The CDR3 region has the DNA TGTGCCAGCAGTTACTCGAATTACGAGGGCTACACCTTC.

This clone was seen a few times. The CDR3 sequence: CASQYGPSEAFF. As DNA, the CDR3 is TGTGCCAGCCAGTACGGGCCCTCGGAAGCTTTCTTT. The chain combines TRBV6-1 with TRBJ1-1; no clear D. V was trimmed by 8 bases and J by 8 bases, leaving 15 bases between them. Germline loops: CDR1 MNHNS, CDR2 SASEGT. The CDR3 runs to 12 residues.

The chain combines TRBV27 with TRBJ1-6; 11 positions match TRBD1. The V gene's germline CDR1 is MNHEY and CDR2 SMNVEV (reference sequence). The CDR3 extends over 15 amino acids. V lost 2 bases to trimming and J lost 9 bases; unmatched junction nucleotides: 3. CDR3 region: CASSLMDRGLSPLHF. For the CDR3, the DNA is TGTGCCAGCAGTTTAATGGACAGGGGGCTTTCACCCCTCCACTTT.

The chain is built from TRBV9 and TRBJ1-4; TRBD1 is a possible D gene (6 bases). In germline, CDR1 is SGDLS, CDR2 YYNGEE. Trimming pared 3 bases from V and 4 bases from J, leaving 19 bases between. CDR3 length: 17 amino acids. This chain's CDR3 is CASSGPRGGQNNEKLFF. In nucleotides, the CDR3 is TGTGCCAGCAGCGGACCCCGCGGGGGGCAGAATAATGAAAAACTGTTTTTT.

This chain connects TRBV9 to TRBJ1-5, with D maybe TRBD1 (6 bases). This CDR3 spans 15 amino acids. Trimming took off 2 bases at V and 4 bases at J, with 13 bases between the two ends. CDR1 is SGDLS, CDR2 YYNGEE, per germline. CDR3 sequence (DNA): TGTGCCAGCAGCGTGGCGGGGGCGTTGAATCAGCCCCAGCATTTT. Residues: CASSVAGALNQPQHF.

The V gene is TRBV19, the J gene TRBJ1-3; TRBD1 might be the D (6 bases). Germline values: CDR1 LNHDA, CDR2 SQIVND (reference sequence). The CDR3 is made up of 16 amino acids. Trimming removed 0 bases at V and 0 bases at J, with 9 bases between. The chain's CDR3 is CASSIDRGDSGNTIYF. The CDR3 region has the DNA TGTGCCAGTAGTATAGACAGGGGTGACTCTGGAAACACCATATATTTT.

This chain links TRBV9 with TRBJ1-2; possible D gene TRBD1, 5 bases. Trimming shortened V by 3 bases and J by 8 bases, and 20 bases separated the two germline ends. This CDR3 is 15 amino acids long. Germline CDR1 is SGDLS and CDR2 is YYNGEE. The DNA for the CDR3 is TGTGCCAGCAGCGGCGAGGGGAGGGGACCTAAGGGCTACACCTTC. It translates to CASSGEGRGPKGYTF.

This chain joins TRBV28 and TRBJ1-1; D remains ambiguous. The CDR3 runs 16 residues. CDR1 is MDHEN and CDR2 is SYDVKM in the germline V gene. Between the trimmed V and J ends, which lost 3 bases and 1 base, there was a span of 15 bases. CDR3 nucleotide sequence: TGTGCCAGCAGTTTCGGCACCGGCCGGGGGAACACTGAAGCTTTCTTT. It translates to CASSFGTGRGNTEAFF.

The V call is TRBV19, the J call TRBJ2-1, with D possibly being TRBD1 (6 bases). The length of the CDR3 is 14 residues. V was trimmed by 2 bases and J by 3 bases, leaving 8 bases between them. The germline gives CDR1 LNHDA, CDR2 SQIVND (reference sequence). The CDR3 reads CASSILDSYNEQFF. CDR3 in DNA: TGTGCCAGTAGTATACTGGACAGCTACAATGAGCAGTTCTTC.

This clone came up once. The chain is built from TRBV25-1 and TRBJ2-1; 7 bases align to TRBD1. The V gene end was trimmed by 3 bases and the J gene end by 4 bases; junction bases not matched to a gene: 9. The germline CDR1 and CDR2 sequences are MGHDK and SYGVNS. The CDR3 loop spans 16 amino acids. CDR3 region: CASSDLRQGGYNEQFF. The DNA of the CDR3 is TGTGCCAGCAGTGATTTGAGACAGGGTGGGTACAATGAGCAGTTCTTC.

This CDR3 is CASSPQAGYEQYF. The CDR3 DNA follows: TGTGCCAGCTCACCACAAGCGGGCTACGAGCAGTACTTC. The chain employs TRBV18 and TRBJ2-7; D is perhaps TRBD2 (6 bases). The CDR3 covers 13 residues. CDR1 is KGHSH, CDR2 LQKENI, per germline. Trimming cost V 1 base and J 3 bases, with 7 bases left between them. Together with reference TRBV18 and TRBJ2-7, the CDR3 gives the full variable domain: NAGVMQNPRHLVRRRGQEARLRCSPMKGHSHVYWYRQLPEEGLKFMVYLQKENIIDESGMPKERFSAEFPKEGPSILRIQQVVRGDSAAYFCASSPQAGYEQYFGPGTRLTVT.

The chain uses TRBV5-1 and TRBJ1-1; no clear D gene. The V and J ends lost 0 bases and 1 base respectively, with 13 bases between them. Germline CDR1 SGHRS, CDR2 YFSETQ. There are 16 residues in the CDR3. CDR3 sequence reads: CASSLGSGGGNTEAFF. The DNA for the CDR3 is TGCGCCAGCAGCTTGGGATCCGGTGGTGGGAACACTGAAGCTTTCTTT. Together with reference TRBV5-1 and TRBJ1-1, the CDR3 gives the full variable domain: KAGVTQTPRYLIKTRGQQVTLSCSPISGHRSVSWYQQTPGQGLQFLFEYFSETQRNKGNFPGRFSGRQFSNSRSEMNVSTLELGDSALYLCASSLGSGGGNTEAFFGQGTRLTVV.

The chain couples TRBV9 to TRBJ1-2, with D uncertain. CDR1 is SGDLS and CDR2 is YYNGEE in the germline V gene. Trimming shortened V by 3 bases and J by 4 bases, and 13 bases separated the two germline ends. The CDR3 runs 14 residues. The CDR3 DNA follows: TGTGCCAGCAGCGAGAACCTGGACCTCTATGGCTACACCTTC. This gives the protein CASSENLDLYGYTF.

The CDR3 bases are TGTGCCAGCAGCTTTTTGGGGGCCGGCAATGAAGCTTTCTTT. Protein: CASSFLGAGNEAFF. V gene TRBV11-3 combines with J gene TRBJ1-1; D may be TRBD1 (6 bases). The V gene's germline CDR1 is SGHNT and CDR2 YENEEA. The CDR3 contains 14 residues. Trimming stripped 3 bases from V and 7 bases from J, with 15 bases between.

The chain carries TRBV5-1 and TRBJ2-1; D perhaps matches TRBD2 (6 bases). Trimming removed 5 bases at V and 4 bases at J, with 16 bases between. CDR1 and CDR2 from the germline V gene are SGHRS and YFSETQ. This CDR3 region has 15 residues. CDR3 amino acids: CASRAVAVPYNEQFF. The DNA for the CDR3 is TGCGCCAGCAGAGCTGTAGCGGTACCTTACAATGAGCAGTTCTTC.

The rearrangement links TRBV5-4 to TRBJ1-2; D is ambiguous. Germline V lookup: CDR1 SGHNT, CDR2 YYREEE (reference sequence). The V gene lost 4 bases and the J gene lost 6 bases, with 13 bases spanning the gap. The CDR3 loop spans 13 amino acids. The CDR3 here is CASSAPLRNGYTF. DNA for the CDR3: TGTGCCAGCAGCGCCCCATTGCGTAATGGCTACACCTTC. Combining the CDR3 with reference TRBV5-4 and TRBJ1-2 gives the whole variable domain ETGVTQSPTHLIKTRGQQVTLRCSSQSGHNTVSWYQQALGQGPQFIFQYYREEENGRGNFPPRFSGLQFPNYSSELNVNALELDDSALYLCASSAPLRNGYTFGSGTRLTVV.

This clone was seen only a few times. The chain is built from TRBV4-3 and TRBJ1-2; tentatively, D is TRBD1 (5 bases). Germline V gene sequence: CDR1 LGHNA, CDR2 YSLEER. With 0 bases removed from V and 3 bases from J, the gap between germline ends came to 14 bases. The CDR3 contains 16 residues. The CDR3 DNA reads TGCGCCAGCAGCCAAGATGGGACGGCCCGATACTATGGCTACACCTTC. This gives the protein CASSQDGTARYYGYTF.

The rearrangement links TRBV6-4 to TRBJ2-1; no firm D call. The CDR3 has 14 amino acids. Germline CDR1 MRHNA, CDR2 SNTAGT. V was pared by 2 bases and J by 7 bases, with 12 bases between. The CDR3 bases are TGTGCCAGCAGTGACGAGAGTTTGGCTAATGAGCAGTTCTTC. This codes for CASSDESLANEQFF.